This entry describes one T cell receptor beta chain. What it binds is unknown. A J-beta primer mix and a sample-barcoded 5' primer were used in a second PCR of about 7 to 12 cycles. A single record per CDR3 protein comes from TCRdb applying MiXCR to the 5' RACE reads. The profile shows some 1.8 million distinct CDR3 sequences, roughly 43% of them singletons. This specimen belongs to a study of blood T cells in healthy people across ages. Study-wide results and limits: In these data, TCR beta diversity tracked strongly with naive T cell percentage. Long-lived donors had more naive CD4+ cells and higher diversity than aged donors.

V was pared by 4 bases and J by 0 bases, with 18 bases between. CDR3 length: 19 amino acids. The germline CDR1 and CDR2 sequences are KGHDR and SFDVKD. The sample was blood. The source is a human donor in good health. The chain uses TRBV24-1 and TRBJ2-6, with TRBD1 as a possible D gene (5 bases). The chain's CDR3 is CATSDPKWGRSSGANVLTF. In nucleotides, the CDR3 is TGTGCCACCAGTGACCCTAAGTGGGGCCGTAGCTCTGGGGCCAACGTCCTGACTTTC.